The 30 T cell receptor beta chains presented below share a single source sample, sequenced in a study of cytomegalovirus exposure and HLA in healthy donors. The PCR made use of 60 Vbeta and 13 Jbeta primers. TCRdb's copy holds only in-frame clones and misses some; the assay was immunoSEQ multiplex PCR. The listing records 110,000 to 150,000 clones. The specimen was PBMCs. The receptors here all came from a male donor in good health and CMV-seronegative.

The chain links TRBV7-9 to TRBJ2-3, with D unclear. This CDR3 has 13 residues. Per the germline V gene, CDR1 is SEHNR and CDR2 is FQNEAQ (reference sequence). Trimming pared 4 bases from V and 0 bases from J, leaving 5 bases between. The CDR3 nucleotides read TGTGCCAGCAGCTCCTCTAGCACAGATACGCAGTATTTT. Translated: CASSSSSTDTQYF.

The rearrangement links TRBV28 to TRBJ2-7; 7 nucleotides line up with TRBD1. Trimming at V came to 5 bases and at J to 4 bases, leaving 8 bases not matched to a gene. The CDR3 totals 14 residues. CDR1 MDHEN and CDR2 SYDVKM come from the germline V gene. CDR3 sequence: CASSPQGQLYEQYF. The CDR3 bases are TGTGCCAGCAGTCCACAGGGACAGCTTTACGAGCAGTACTTC.

The J gene is TRBJ1-2, the V gene TRBV7-9; 8 bases are shared with TRBD1. V was clipped by 7 bases and J by 6 bases; unmatched bases: 16. CDR3 length: 16 amino acids. Germline V gene lookup returns CDR1 SEHNR and CDR2 FQNEAQ (reference sequence). The CDR3 region is CASIAAGGARADGYTF. The CDR3 DNA reads as TGTGCCAGCATAGCGGCAGGGGGCGCTCGGGCCGATGGCTACACCTTC.

The chain carries TRBV7-6 and TRBJ2-1; 14 nucleotides align to TRBD2. Germline loops: CDR1 SGHVS, CDR2 FNYEAQ. V lost 7 bases, J lost 5 bases, and 7 bases stayed unmatched. The CDR3 has 16 residues. DNA of the CDR3: TGTGCCAGCATGTCAGGGACTAGCGGGAGCCACAATGAGCAGTTCTTC. Protein product: CASMSGTSGSHNEQFF. Full variable domain (rest looked up from reference TRBV7-6 and TRBJ2-1): GAGVSQSPRYKVTKRGQDVALRCDPISGHVSLYWYRQALGQGPEFLTYFNYEAQQDKSGLPNDRFSAERPEGSISTLTIQRTEQRDSAMYRCASMSGTSGSHNEQFFGPGTRLTVL.

The chain links TRBV19 to TRBJ2-5; weak D call: TRBD1 (5 bases). Trimming stripped 6 bases from V and 5 bases from J, with 13 bases between. Germline V gene data show CDR1 as LNHDA and CDR2 as SQIVND (reference sequence). The CDR3 has 13 amino acids. The CDR3 region is CASRDTPWETQYF. The CDR3 region has the DNA TGTGCCAGTAGGGACACCCCCTGGGAGACCCAGTACTTC.

V and J are TRBV15 and TRBJ2-3; D remains unclear. Per the germline V gene, CDR1 is LNHNV and CDR2 is YYDKDF (reference sequence). CDR3 length: 13 residues. V shed 3 bases and J shed 0 bases, with 4 bases lying between them. CDR3 DNA sequence: TGTGCCACCAGCAGGGAGAGCACAGATACGCAGTATTTT. It encodes CATSRESTDTQYF.

The CDR3 DNA reads as TGTGCCAGCAGTAGCAGCGGACTAGCGGGCGAGCAGTACTTC. Translated: CASSSSGLAGEQYF. This chain connects TRBV7-8 to TRBJ2-7; TRBD2 matches 11 bases. The trim removed 6 bases at V and 6 bases at J, leaving 7 bases unmatched. CDR3 length equals 14 residues. Per germline, CDR1 SGHVS and CDR2 FQNEAQ. The variable domain in full, completed from reference TRBV7-8 and TRBJ2-7, reads GAGVSQSPRYKVAKRGQDVALRCDPISGHVSLFWYQQALGQGPEFLTYFQNEAQLDKSGLPSDRFFAERPEGSVSTLKIQRTQQEDSAVYLCASSSSGLAGEQYFGPGTRLTVT.

The CDR3 protein is CASTERGGYSDEQFF. As DNA, the CDR3 is TGTGCCTCCACTGAGAGAGGGGGTTATAGCGATGAGCAGTTCTTC. The chain has TRBV30 and TRBJ2-1; tentatively, D is TRBD1 (6 bases). Germline assignment: CDR1 GTSNPN and CDR2 SVGIG (reference sequence). The CDR3 is 15 amino acids. V shed 7 bases and J shed 8 bases, with 24 bases lying between them.

The gene calls are TRBV9 and TRBJ2-7; 10 bases agree with TRBD2. The germline CDR1 and CDR2 sequences are SGDLS and YYNGEE. V lost 0 bases to trimming and J lost 5 bases; unmatched junction nucleotides: 11. The CDR3 sequence is 17 residues long. The CDR3 nucleotides are TGTGCCAGCAGCGTAGATGGTAGCGGGGGGCCCAAGGACGAGCAGTACTTC. Its translation: CASSVDGSGGPKDEQYF.

The rearrangement links TRBV5-1 to TRBJ2-5; 7 bases are a match to TRBD1. With V trimmed by 5 bases and J by 1 base, 5 bases remained unmatched. This CDR3 region has 14 residues. Germline V gene lookup returns CDR1 SGHRS and CDR2 YFSETQ. The CDR3 nucleotides are TGCGCCAGCAGGGGGACAGTTTCCCAAGAGACCCAGTACTTC. Translating it yields CASRGTVSQETQYF.

V usage is TRBV18 and J usage is TRBJ1-6, with a weak D call TRBD1 (6 bases). The CDR3 totals 15 residues. The ends were cut back, 6 bases at V and 2 bases at J, with 11 bases in the middle. Germline CDR1 is KGHSH and CDR2 is LQKENI. The CDR3 is CASSQQGPYNSPLHF. Here the CDR3 DNA reads TGTGCCAGCTCGCAACAGGGCCCCTATAATTCACCCCTCCACTTT.

This chain uses TRBV30 with TRBJ2-7; a weak D match, TRBD1 (7 bases). The germline V gene has CDR1 GTSNPN and CDR2 SVGIG (reference sequence). The CDR3 contains 11 residues. The germline V and J ends were trimmed by 2 bases and 6 bases, with 8 bases remaining between them. CDR3 sequence (DNA): TGTGCCTGGAGTCAGGGGGGCGAGCAGTACTTC. Amino acid sequence: CAWSQGGEQYF.

The V and J genes are TRBV30 and TRBJ2-3, with no clear D. Deletions cut 1 base from V and 6 bases from J, with 17 bases between. Germline V gene lookup returns CDR1 GTSNPN and CDR2 SVGIG (reference sequence). The CDR3 length is 15 residues. The CDR3 nucleotides read TGTGCCTGGAGTGAAGGAAAGAGGCTATCGGATACGCAGTATTTT. Translating gives CAWSEGKRLSDTQYF.

The chain is built from TRBV30 and TRBJ2-3; D might be TRBD2 (6 bases). The CDR3 runs 18 residues. V was clipped by 0 bases and J by 0 bases, with 19 bases between them. Germline V gene sequence: CDR1 GTSNPN, CDR2 SVGIG (reference sequence). The CDR3 spells CAWSVFIGSWSSTDTQYF. For the CDR3, the DNA is TGTGCCTGGAGTGTCTTCATCGGGAGTTGGTCAAGCACAGATACGCAGTATTTT. Filled out from reference TRBV30 and TRBJ2-3, the complete variable domain reads SQTIHQWPATLVQPVGSPLSLECTVEGTSNPNLYWYRQAAGRGLQLLFYSVGIGQISSEVPQNLSASRPQDRQFILSSKKLLLSDSGFYLCAWSVFIGSWSSTDTQYFGPGTRLTVL.

The rearrangement uses TRBV30 and TRBJ1-4; D is unresolved. V was trimmed by 8 bases and J by 4 bases, leaving 14 bases between them. Germline V CDR1 and CDR2: GTSNPN, SVGIG (reference sequence). The CDR3 consists of 13 residues. CDR3 sequence reads: CARSGEINEKLFF. The CDR3 DNA is TGTGCCCGTTCCGGGGAGATTAATGAAAAACTGTTTTTT.

Here the CDR3 DNA reads TGTGCCAGCAGTAGTAAACAGGGCCCGGAGGAAAAACTGTTTTTT. As protein: CASSSKQGPEEKLFF. The rearrangement links TRBV6-1 to TRBJ1-4; perhaps TRBD1 as D (6 bases). Germline V CDR1 and CDR2: MNHNS, SASEGT. CDR3 length: 15 residues. V gave up 5 bases and J gave up 8 bases, with 18 bases separating them.

The chain recombines TRBV18 with TRBJ2-7; tentative D call: TRBD1 (8 bases). The CDR3 contains 15 residues. CDR1 and CDR2 from the germline V gene are KGHSH and LQKENI. V lost 3 bases and J lost 3, with 15 bases in between. The CDR3 region is CASSPLHRGGYEQYF. The CDR3 DNA sequence: TGTGCCAGCTCACCCCTGCACAGGGGGGGCTACGAGCAGTACTTC.

The chain recombines TRBV19 with TRBJ2-2; 11 bases match TRBD1. The CDR3 consists of 14 residues. Germline V lookup: CDR1 LNHDA, CDR2 SQIVND (reference sequence). The V gene end was trimmed by 7 bases and the J gene end by 8 bases; junction bases not matched to a gene: 6. The CDR3 region has the DNA TGTGCCAGTACCGGGACAGGGGGAACTGGGGAGCTGTTTTTT. Its protein is CASTGTGGTGELFF.

The V gene is TRBV15, the J gene TRBJ1-4; 9 bases fit TRBD1. The V segment lost 5 bases and the J segment 7 bases; nucleotides outside the gene matches: 8. The CDR3 runs to 15 residues. In germline, CDR1 is LNHNV, CDR2 YYDKDF (reference sequence). Here the CDR3 DNA reads TGTGCCACCAGCTATTGGACAGGGGAGGGTGAAAAACTGTTTTTT. Its protein is CATSYWTGEGEKLFF.

The chain couples TRBV27 to TRBJ1-5; TRBD1 matches 7 bases. The germline gives CDR1 MNHEY, CDR2 SMNVEV (reference sequence). This CDR3 region has 13 residues. J lost 5 bases, V lost 5 bases, and 3 bases had no gene match. The CDR3 bases are TGTGCCAGCAGTGACAGGGTACATCAGCCCCAGCATTTT. Its protein product is CASSDRVHQPQHF.

This sequence joins TRBV19 and TRBJ1-5; no definite D call. V was shortened by 6 bases and J by 6 bases, with 12 bases between the two germline ends. Germline lookup yields CDR1 LNHDA and CDR2 SQIVND (reference sequence). The CDR3 extends over 13 amino acids. The CDR3 protein is CASSLSDSQPQHF. The CDR3 region has the DNA TGTGCCAGTAGCTTGAGCGACTCTCAGCCCCAGCATTTT.

This rearrangement joins TRBV7-7 to TRBJ2-5; 8 nucleotides line up with TRBD2. The J segment lost 5 bases and the V segment lost 3 bases, leaving 5 bases of the junction unmatched. CDR3 length: 14 residues. Germline V gives CDR1 SSHAT, CDR2 FNYEAQ (reference sequence). This CDR3 reads CASSFSGRGETQYF. CDR3 nucleotide sequence: TGTGCCAGCAGCTTCAGCGGGAGAGGGGAGACCCAGTACTTC.

The genes are TRBV6-5 and TRBJ2-7, with TRBD1 matching 7 bases. Germline-derived CDR1 and CDR2 are MNHEY and SVGAGI. CDR3 length: 13 amino acids. With V trimmed by 4 bases and J by 0 bases, 0 bases remained unmatched. The CDR3 sequence is CASSWDSSYEQYF. CDR3 nucleotides: TGTGCCAGCAGTTGGGACAGCTCCTACGAGCAGTACTTC.

The V gene is TRBV28, the J gene TRBJ1-5, with TRBD1 matching over 7 bases. The V gene end was trimmed by 5 bases and the J gene end by 1 base; junction bases not matched to a gene: 5. This CDR3 is built from 15 residues. CDR1 and CDR2 from the germline V gene are MDHEN and SYDVKM. CDR3 bases: TGTGCCAGCAGTCAGACAGGGATGAGCAATCAGCCCCAGCATTTT. Translating it yields CASSQTGMSNQPQHF. Complete variable domain (other parts from reference TRBV28 and TRBJ1-5): DVKVTQSSRYLVKRTGEKVFLECVQDMDHENMFWYRQDPGLGLRLIYFSYDVKMKEKGDIPEGYSVSREKKERFSLILESASTNQTSMYLCASSQTGMSNQPQHFGDGTRLSIL.

The CDR3 protein is CAGRQLEETQYF. CDR3 bases: TGTGCCGGAAGACAGTTGGAAGAGACCCAGTACTTC. The genes are TRBV6-4 and TRBJ2-5; D is perhaps TRBD1 (5 bases). CDR1 and CDR2 from the germline V gene are MRHNA and SNTAGT. The length of the CDR3 is 12 residues. V lost 11 bases, J lost 3 bases, and 13 bases lay in between.

The chain carries TRBV27 and TRBJ1-3, with D possibly TRBD1 on 5 matching bases. V lost 6 bases, J lost 0 bases, and 6 bases lay in between. Per the germline V gene, CDR1 is MNHEY and CDR2 is SMNVEV (reference sequence). This CDR3 spans 13 amino acids. The CDR3 DNA is TGTGCCAGCAGCCAGGGCTCTGGAAACACCATATATTTT. Its translation: CASSQGSGNTIYF.

J is TRBJ2-3 and V is TRBV19, with 10 bases that match TRBD1. The junction had 7 bases not matched to a gene; V was cut back by 4 bases and J by 0 bases. Germline CDR1 LNHDA, CDR2 SQIVND (reference sequence). The CDR3 extends over 17 amino acids. The chain's CDR3 is CASSTGTGAVSTDTQYF. DNA of the CDR3: TGTGCCAGTAGTACCGGGACAGGGGCTGTTAGCACAGATACGCAGTATTTT.

The gene calls are TRBV5-1 and TRBJ2-3; 11 positions match TRBD2. Germline-derived CDR1 and CDR2 are SGHRS and YFSETQ. The V gene end was trimmed by 1 base and the J gene end by 3 bases; junction bases not matched to a gene: 1. The CDR3 loop spans 15 amino acids. CDR3 coding DNA: TGCGCCAGCAGCTTGACTAGCGGGAGTACAGATACGCAGTATTTT. Amino acid sequence: CASSLTSGSTDTQYF.

The chain couples TRBV5-4 to TRBJ1-2, with a possible D match to TRBD1 (5 bases). V lost 0 bases, J lost 0 bases, and 6 bases lay in between. This CDR3 has 14 residues. CDR1 is SGHNT and CDR2 is YYREEE in the germline V gene (reference sequence). The CDR3 coding sequence is TGTGCCAGCAGCTTGGAGACAGCTAACTATGGCTACACCTTC. Encoded protein: CASSLETANYGYTF.

The chain links TRBV6-6 to TRBJ1-5; D gene unclear. Trimming pared 8 bases from V and 0 bases from J, leaving 11 bases between. This CDR3 region has 14 residues. The germline V gene has CDR1 MNHNY and CDR2 SVGAGI (reference sequence). CDR3 residues: CASGSSYSNQPQHF. CDR3 bases: TGTGCCAGCGGCTCATCGTATAGCAATCAGCCCCAGCATTTT.